This TCR beta chain came from a study of shared clonotypes between healthy human individuals (dated by TCRdb to the early 2020s). About the study as a whole: The cohort comprised a couple of women and a few men aged 18 to 49 years. Libraries were prepared and TCR repertoires were sequenced by different laboratories using diverse techniques, in order to increase sequencing depth and limit assay-specific biases. For each donor, CD4 naive and CD4 memory were each given three plates, CD8 naive was given two plates, and CD8 memory was given one plate. To estimate repertoire size and how much clonotypes are shared between individuals, the study performed deep sequencing of blood TCR repertoires from roughly five healthy adults. Each donor's leukapheresis produced roughly between roughly 0.85 and 9.5 billion PBMCs. Beyond this particular receptor, the publication reports: The small number of donors limited the genetic and exposure-history diversity represented. Compared with non-shared clonotypes, clonotypes shared by all four sorted-subset donors had higher generation probabilities. Larger estimated clonotype richness was generally found for naive subsets than for memory subsets. Sampling was restricted to blood, and TCR repertoires in tissues likely differ from the TCR repertoires found in blood. Sharing across a few donors was observed for about 5% of naive CD4, over 3% of naive CD8, roughly 2.4% of memory CD4, and approximately 0.41% of memory CD8 clonotypes. Pairwise subsampling indicated that sequencing depth was expected to affect the degree of clonotype sharing among donors. Rarefaction of sorted-subset datasets indicated incomplete sequencing despite the large sequencing depth.

Using the deep immunoSEQ assay, multiplex PCR amplified TCR CDR3 regions from genomic DNA. Genomic DNA extracted from each cell subset was distributed evenly over all wells of several immunoSEQ 96-well plates, and each plate served as one replicate. For sorted subsets, approximately 0.2 ug of genomic DNA, equivalent to 25,000 to 30,000 T cell genomes, went into each replicate PCR. The purified libraries were quantified using a Qubit 3.0 fluorometer, sized with a Bioanalyzer 2100, and then quantified again using the KAPA Library Quantification kit. Each immunoSEQ 96-well plate was sequenced on its own single-read 150-cycle Illumina NextSeq 550 flow cell. In the paper's pipeline: Because the immunoSEQ output held only junctional sequences and lacked quality scores, the filtering could not match the filtering applied to full-length reads. Sequences were annotated with PyIR, a Python wrapper for IgBLAST v1.9, using IMGT germline references to assign V/J genes and CDR3. Reads were removed for weak V/J assignments (E-value above 1e-6), missing CDR3, stop codons, out-of-frame junctions, or ambiguous translated residues. V3J clonotypes were defined as sequences sharing an identical inferred V gene, J gene, and CDR3 amino acid sequence. The percentage overlap between two repertoires was calculated by dividing the number of shared unique clonotypes by the size of the smaller repertoire. Three approaches were used to assess repertoire richness: RTK rarefaction, the Chao1 estimator, and Recon v2.1 estimates of unobserved clonotypes. Generation probabilities were computed with OLGA for all TCRbeta clonotypes obtained by the gDNA method from a handful of donors. The table comes from immuneACCESS by way of TCRdb, which keeps in-frame sequences with V and J called. Part of the clones is missing from these tables; in studies checked, under half for an unresolved V gene and the rest for unknown reasons. The DNA gave D and trimming, while V, J and clone size come from that table. This sample has millions of clones in its table, and around 93% of those were observed once. The top ten clones comprise under 2% of the sample.

Turning to this clone: Its antigen has not been determined. No much larger clone is present one base from it, and per-base qualities are unavailable. Other DNA sequences within the sample encode an identical CDR3.

CD8 naive samples were CD45RO-negative cells positively selected for CCR7, giving a CD45RA+CCR7+ population that excluded TemRA cells. The donors were healthy, HIV-negative adults who had no recently reported acute infections or vaccinations. Every donor was a Caucasian adult residing in Nashville, Tennessee, USA. After blood collection by leukapheresis, PBMCs were isolated using Ficoll-Histopaque density gradient centrifugation and then cryopreserved in the vapor phase of liquid nitrogen. Analytical flow cytometry was used to check the purity and quantity of every magnetically sorted T cell population. Genomic DNA was isolated from every sorted fraction and measured by UV absorbance on a Nanodrop 2000c. Specimen: naive CD8+ T cells from PBMCs. This specimen's cell subset or site label, interpreted: CD45RA+CCR7+. This TCR was sampled from a man aged 18 to 29 in good health. Some clones in this sample may be carry-over from other donors' samples.

The nucleotide sequence is TGTGCCAGCAGTTACAGTCCCGGAGTCAACACTGAAGCTTTCTTT. Translated, it gives CASSYSPGVNTEAFF. Recombination joined TRBV6-5 with TRBJ1-1, with no D gene named confidently. From the cysteine through the phenylalanine, the CDR3 covers 15 amino acids. This entry keeps only the CDR3 DNA: 45 bases, framed from base 1. V is shortened by 2 bases, J by 2 bases, and the region joining them spans 12 bases. The germline V gene supplies CDR1 MNHEY and CDR2 SVGAGI.